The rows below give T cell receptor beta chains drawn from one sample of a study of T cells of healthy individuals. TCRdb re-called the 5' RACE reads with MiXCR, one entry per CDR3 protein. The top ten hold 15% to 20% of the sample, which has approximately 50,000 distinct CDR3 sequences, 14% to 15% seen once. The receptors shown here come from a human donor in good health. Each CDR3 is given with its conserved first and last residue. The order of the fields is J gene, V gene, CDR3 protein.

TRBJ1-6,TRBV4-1,CASSQRTGTDDLIYNSPLHF
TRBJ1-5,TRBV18,CASSPVSGGNQPQHF
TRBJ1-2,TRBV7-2,CATSGRGGYTF
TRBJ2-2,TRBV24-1,CATSDEIQGELFF
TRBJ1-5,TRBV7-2,CASSLAIRPSNQPQHF
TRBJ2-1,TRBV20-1,CSARDLRLAGRSYNEQFF
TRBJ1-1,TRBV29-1,CRGDRGGVVNTEAFF
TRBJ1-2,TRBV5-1,CASSLTLSSPGYTF
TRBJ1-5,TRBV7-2,CASSRDGFSNQPQHF
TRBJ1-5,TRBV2,CASSPGGDDQPQHF
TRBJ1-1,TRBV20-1,CSAFGTATGPEAFF
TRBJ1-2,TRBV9,CASSVSGVRGYTF
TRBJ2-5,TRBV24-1,CATSVGTQETQYF
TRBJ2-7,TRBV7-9,CASSPSGGEQYF
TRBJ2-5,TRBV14,CASSERGQETQYF
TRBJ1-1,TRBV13,CASSLQETEAFF
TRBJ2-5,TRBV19,CASSTGTGRRETQYF
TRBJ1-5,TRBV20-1,CSARERSWYSNQPQHF
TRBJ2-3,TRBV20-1,CSARARGKGFTDTQYF
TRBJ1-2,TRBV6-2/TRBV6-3,CASSQPGLGRLGYGYTF
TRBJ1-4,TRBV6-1,CASSESGGPEKLFF
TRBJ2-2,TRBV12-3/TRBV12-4,CASSVQQLNTGELFF
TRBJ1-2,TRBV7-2,CASSLEAREAGYTF
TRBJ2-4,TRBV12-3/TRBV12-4,CASSDLAVGIQYF
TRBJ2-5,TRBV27,CASSPLGQGEETQYF
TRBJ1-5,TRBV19,CASSITGGGQPQHF
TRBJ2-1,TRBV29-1,CSAQTSGGEQFF
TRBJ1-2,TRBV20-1,CSATLDSNYGYTF
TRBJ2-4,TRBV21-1,CAKSGLAKNIQYF
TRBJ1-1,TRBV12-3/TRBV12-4,CASSDTGGGAFF
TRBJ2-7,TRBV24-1,CATSDPIATGKLQYF
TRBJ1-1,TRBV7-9,CASSYRGARDTEAFF
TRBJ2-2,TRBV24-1,CATSGHENTGELFF
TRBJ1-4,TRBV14,CASSQARGGKLFF
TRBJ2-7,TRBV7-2,CASSPGTQGNGKSEQYF
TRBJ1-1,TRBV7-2,CASSLEPTATGTEAFF
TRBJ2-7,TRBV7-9,CASSRTILFGGDEQYF
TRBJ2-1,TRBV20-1,CSARDRDSYNEQFF
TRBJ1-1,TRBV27,CASSSAYRGPTEAFF
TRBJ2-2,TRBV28,CGVVDSNTGELFF
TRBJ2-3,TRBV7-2,CASSLVGRGPSDTQYF
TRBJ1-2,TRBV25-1,CASSEFATTFF
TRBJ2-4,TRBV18,CASSRPGEPAKNIQYF
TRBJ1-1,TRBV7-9,CAHSPGGARGTEAFF
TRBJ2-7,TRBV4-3,CASSQDDASGSEQYF
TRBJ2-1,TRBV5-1,CASSLIAGAYNEQFF
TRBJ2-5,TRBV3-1,CASSQMYQETQYF
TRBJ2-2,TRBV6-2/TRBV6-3,CASSYSSGQNTGELFF
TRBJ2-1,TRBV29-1,CSVRSNEQFF
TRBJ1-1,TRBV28,CATEGNTEAFF
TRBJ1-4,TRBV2,CASSEITGDEKLFF
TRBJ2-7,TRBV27,CASSSSGTDPYEQYF
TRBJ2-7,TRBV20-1,CSAGQGVYEQYF
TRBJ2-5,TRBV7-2,CASSPRTSGTKTQYF
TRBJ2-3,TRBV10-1,CASSRGSGGVTDTQYF